This T cell receptor (beta chain) stems from a study of healthy donors' naive CD4 and CD8 T cells. The study, taken as a whole, reports: Negatively charged CDR3s marked CD8+ lineage; positively charged CDR3s marked CD4+ lineage. Naive CD4+ and CD8+ cells reportedly differed in usage of most V and J genes.

Sorting defined naive CD4+ as CD4+CD8-CD45RO-CD45RA+ and naive CD8+ as CD8+CD4-CD45RA+CD27bright. Notes on this clonotype: Its antigen is undetermined.

Deletions cut 6 bases from V and 3 bases from J, with 16 bases between. The CDR3 totals 14 residues. The V gene's germline CDR1 is SGHKS and CDR2 YYEKEE (reference sequence). A linear amplification protocol produced the TCR libraries from around 500 ng of total RNA. TCRdb re-called the reads through MiXCR, storing one row per CDR3 protein. The sample has 200,000 or so distinct CDR3 sequences, around three quarters seen once. Sample: naive CD4+ and CD8+ T cells sorted from blood, pooled from several donors. This TCR came from a pool of human donors in good health; the sample pools cells from several healthy donors. The V call is TRBV5-5, the J call TRBJ2-7, with unresolved D. CDR3 sequence reads: CASTQRAIDYEQYF. The DNA of the CDR3 is TGTGCCAGCACCCAACGGGCTATCGACTACGAGCAGTACTTC.